Given below is one T cell receptor beta chain in context. Antigen specificity is unknown. This sample stems from a study of cytomegalovirus exposure and HLA in healthy donors. Using immunoSEQ multiplex PCR, the repertoire was profiled, and TCRdb retains in-frame clones only, with some absent. The data show almost 65,000 clones, around nine tenths seen once. General study findings and limits: Rarity characterized most TCR sequences, yet some public TCRs appeared in many donors. Cytomegalovirus-associated status was assigned to about 160 TCR beta chains. One later analysis, an examination of the 100 to 150 validation repertoires, found that first-cohort TCR clusters tended to co-occur in them.

Germline CDR1 and CDR2: ENHRY and SYGVKD. The CDR3 extends over 15 amino acids. After removal of 2 bases from V and 3 bases from J, the junction contained 4 bases not matched to a gene. The source is a woman between 18 and 29 years old in good health and CMV-seronegative. This chain connects TRBV10-3 to TRBJ2-7, with TRBD1 matching 10 bases. The sequenced sample consisted of PBMCs. CDR3 bases: TGTGCCATCAGTGAGGCGGACAGGGGGTTCTACGAGCAGTACTTC. Protein: CAISEADRGFYEQYF.